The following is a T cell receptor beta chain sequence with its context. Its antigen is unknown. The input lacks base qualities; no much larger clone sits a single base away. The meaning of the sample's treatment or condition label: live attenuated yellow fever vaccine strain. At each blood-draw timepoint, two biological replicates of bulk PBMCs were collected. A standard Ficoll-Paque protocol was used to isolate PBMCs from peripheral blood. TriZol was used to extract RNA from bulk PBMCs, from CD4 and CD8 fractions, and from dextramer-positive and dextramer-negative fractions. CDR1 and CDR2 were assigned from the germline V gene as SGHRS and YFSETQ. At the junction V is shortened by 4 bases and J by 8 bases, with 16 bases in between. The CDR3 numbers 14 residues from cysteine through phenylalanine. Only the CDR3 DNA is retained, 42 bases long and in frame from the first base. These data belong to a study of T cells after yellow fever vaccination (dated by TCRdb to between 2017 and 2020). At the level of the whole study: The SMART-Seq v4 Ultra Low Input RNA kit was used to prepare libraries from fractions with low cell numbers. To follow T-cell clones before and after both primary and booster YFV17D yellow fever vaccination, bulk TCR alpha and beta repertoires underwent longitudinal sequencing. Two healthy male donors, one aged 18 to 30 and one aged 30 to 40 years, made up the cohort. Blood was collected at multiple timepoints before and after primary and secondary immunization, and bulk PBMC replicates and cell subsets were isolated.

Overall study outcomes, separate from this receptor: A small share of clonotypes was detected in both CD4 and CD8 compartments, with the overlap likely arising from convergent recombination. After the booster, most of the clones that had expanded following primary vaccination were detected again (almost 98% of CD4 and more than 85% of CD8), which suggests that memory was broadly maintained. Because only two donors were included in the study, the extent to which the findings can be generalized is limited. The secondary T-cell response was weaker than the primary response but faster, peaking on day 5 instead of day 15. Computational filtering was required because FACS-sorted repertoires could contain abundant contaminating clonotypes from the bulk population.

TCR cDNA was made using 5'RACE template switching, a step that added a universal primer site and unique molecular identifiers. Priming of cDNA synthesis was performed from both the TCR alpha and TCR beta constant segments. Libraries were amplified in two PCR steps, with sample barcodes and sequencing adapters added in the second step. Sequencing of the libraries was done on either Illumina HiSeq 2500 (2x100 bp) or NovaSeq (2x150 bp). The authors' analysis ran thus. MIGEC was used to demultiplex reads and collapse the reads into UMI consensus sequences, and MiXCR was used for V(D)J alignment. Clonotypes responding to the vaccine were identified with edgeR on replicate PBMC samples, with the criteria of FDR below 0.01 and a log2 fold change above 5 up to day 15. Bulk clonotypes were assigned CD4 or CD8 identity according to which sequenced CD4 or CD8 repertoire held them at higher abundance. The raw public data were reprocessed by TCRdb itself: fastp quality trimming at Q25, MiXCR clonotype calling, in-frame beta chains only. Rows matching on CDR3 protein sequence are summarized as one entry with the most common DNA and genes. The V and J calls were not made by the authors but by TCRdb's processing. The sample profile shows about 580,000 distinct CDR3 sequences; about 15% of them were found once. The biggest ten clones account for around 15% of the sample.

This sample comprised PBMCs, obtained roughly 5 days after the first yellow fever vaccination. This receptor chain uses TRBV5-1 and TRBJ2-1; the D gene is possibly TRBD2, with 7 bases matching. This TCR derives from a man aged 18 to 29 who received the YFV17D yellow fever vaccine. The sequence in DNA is TGCGCCAGCAGCGCGTTAGGGGGGGACGATGAGCAGTTCTTC. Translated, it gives CASSALGGDDEQFF.